The present TCR beta chain was sequenced within a study of neurological immune-mediated disorders. Whole-study results and caveats: None of the CDR3 amino acid sequences of expanded clones were shared across subjects, and this suggested private repertoires in all groups.

The CDR3 covers 15 residues. V gave up 0 bases and J gave up 5 bases, with 13 bases separating them. CDR1 is LNHNV and CDR2 is YYDKDF in the germline V gene (reference sequence). This clonotype appeared many times. Its specificity is not known. The authors made cDNA by 5'RACE with 10-nucleotide random UMIs. TCRdb independently ran MiXCR on the 5' RACE reads; one entry per CDR3 protein. Here the sample spans 70,000 or so distinct CDR3 sequences, 3% to 4% being singletons. This rearrangement joins TRBV15 to TRBJ1-1; the D gene is possibly TRBD1 (6 bases). This TCR was recovered from a woman between 45 and 60 years old with multiple sclerosis. What was sequenced was PBMCs. The CDR3 loop is CATSREGGGLTEAFF. The CDR3 DNA sequence: TGTGCCACCAGCAGAGAAGGAGGGGGTTTAACTGAAGCTTTCTTT.